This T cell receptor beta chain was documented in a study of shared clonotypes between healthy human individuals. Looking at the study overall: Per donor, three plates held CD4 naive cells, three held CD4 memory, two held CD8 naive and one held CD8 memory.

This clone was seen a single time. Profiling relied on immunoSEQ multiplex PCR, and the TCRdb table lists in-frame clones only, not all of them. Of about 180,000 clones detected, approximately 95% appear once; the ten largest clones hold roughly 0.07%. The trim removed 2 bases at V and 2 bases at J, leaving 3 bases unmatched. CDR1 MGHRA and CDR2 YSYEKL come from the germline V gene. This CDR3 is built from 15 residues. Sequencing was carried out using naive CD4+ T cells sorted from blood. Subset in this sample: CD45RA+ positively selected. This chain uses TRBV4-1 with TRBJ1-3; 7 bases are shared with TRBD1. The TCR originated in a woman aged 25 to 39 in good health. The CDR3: CASSQMGTAGNTIYF. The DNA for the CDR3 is TGCGCCAGCAGCCAAATGGGGACAGCTGGAAACACCATATATTTT.